The 22 T cell receptor beta chains below come from one sample, sequenced in a study of blood T cell repertoires in COVID-19 (TCRdb year 2020). The receptor library was made with the immunoSEQ multiplex PCR assay. TCRdb took over this immuneACCESS table, retaining in-frame rearrangements with V and J assigned. Such tables are incomplete; in checked studies, under half of the missing clones stem from an unresolved V gene, and the remainder is unexplained. This sample has under 200,000 clones in its table, and around 85% of those were observed once. The ten largest clones capture roughly 8.2% of the sample. The sample comprised peripheral blood. These receptors all stem from a man aged 55 to 70 with acute or convalescent COVID-19.

The chain has TRBV2 and TRBJ2-6, with 10 positions matching TRBD2. The CDR3 spans 18 residues. CDR1 and CDR2 from the germline V gene are SNHLY and FYNNEI. V was pared by 7 bases and J by 0 bases, with 9 bases of the junction left unmatched. The CDR3 DNA reads TGTGCCAGCACTGAGGGACTAGCGACCTTCTCTGGGGCCAACGTCCTGACTTTC. Amino acid sequence: CASTEGLATFSGANVLTF. The full variable domain, in which reference TRBV2 and TRBJ2-6 provide the parts outside the CDR3, is EPEVTQTPSHQVTQMGQEVILRCVPISNHLYFYWYRQILGQKVEFLVSFYNNEISEKSEIFDDQFSVERPDGSNFTLKIRSTKLEDSAMYFCASTEGLATFSGANVLTFGAGSRLTVL.

This clone was seen a single time. The chain combines TRBV30 with TRBJ2-5, with a weak D call TRBD2 (6 bases). V was cut by 6 bases and J by 9 bases, with 17 bases left in between. Germline CDR1 is GTSNPN and CDR2 is SVGIG (reference sequence). This CDR3 comprises 12 residues. The CDR3 nucleotides read TGTGCCTGCATGGGGGAGGACCAGGCCCAGTACTTC. It is translated as CACMGEDQAQYF.

The chain recombines TRBV28 with TRBJ1-2; maybe TRBD1 (5 bases). The CDR3 loop spans 15 amino acids. The V gene lost 3 bases and the J gene lost 4 bases, with 15 bases spanning the gap. Germline-derived CDR1 and CDR2 are MDHEN and SYDVKM. Here the CDR3 DNA reads TGTGCCAGCAGTTTTGGCCAGGGCTTCCTCTATGGCTACACCTTC. Translation gives CASSFGQGFLYGYTF.

The chain combines TRBV7-3 with TRBJ2-3; D gene ambiguous. This CDR3 region has 16 residues. V lost 2 bases and J 2 bases, leaving 14 bases between the germline ends. Germline lookup yields CDR1 SGHTA and CDR2 FQGTGA. This CDR3 reads CASSLGLRQATDTQYF. In DNA form, the CDR3 reads TGTGCCAGCAGCTTAGGCCTCCGTCAGGCCACAGATACGCAGTATTTT.

This chain links TRBV7-2 with TRBJ2-7, with 8 bases aligning to TRBD2. This CDR3 has 16 amino acids. Trimming cost V 3 bases and J 0 bases; bases outside gene matches: 7. Germline lookup yields CDR1 SGHTA and CDR2 FQGNSA. In nucleotides, the CDR3 is TGTGCCAGCAGCTTTGGGTCGGGAGGGAGCTCCTACGAGCAGTACTTC. This sequence encodes CASSFGSGGSSYEQYF. Full variable domain (missing parts from reference TRBV7-2 and TRBJ2-7): GAGVSQSPSNKVTEKGKDVELRCDPISGHTALYWYRQSLGQGLEFLIYFQGNSAPDKSGLPSDRFSAERTGGSVSTLTIQRTQQEDSAVYLCASSFGSGGSSYEQYFGPGTRLTVT.

Worth noting for this clone: The sample contains more than one DNA sequence encoding this CDR3. This chain joins TRBV7-2 and TRBJ1-1; weak D call: TRBD1 (5 bases). This CDR3 has 14 amino acids. V dropped 1 base and J dropped 5 bases, with 11 bases sitting between them. From germline, CDR1 is SGHTA and CDR2 FQGNSA. The CDR3 spells CASSLEGQETEAFF. Written as DNA, the CDR3 is TGTGCCAGCAGCTTAGAGGGGCAGGAGACTGAAGCTTTCTTT.

The chain recombines TRBV24-1 with TRBJ2-1; TRBD2 might be the D (6 bases). CDR1 KGHDR and CDR2 SFDVKD come from the germline V gene. The CDR3 loop spans 16 amino acids. V was clipped by 10 bases and J by 0 bases, with 18 bases between them. CDR3: CATGDDSGNSYNEQFF. CDR3 sequence (DNA): TGTGCCACGGGGGATGATAGCGGTAACTCCTACAATGAGCAGTTCTTC.

V is TRBV24-1 and J is TRBJ2-1; D ambiguous. CDR1 and CDR2 from the germline V gene are KGHDR and SFDVKD. V was shortened by 5 bases and J by 4 bases, with 2 bases between the two germline ends. The CDR3 runs 11 residues. Written as DNA, the CDR3 is TGTGCCACCAGTGTATACAATGAGCAGTTCTTC. Its translation: CATSVYNEQFF.

The CDR3 region has the DNA TGTGCCAGCGGACAGATTTCCTACGAGCAGTACTTC. The encoded protein is CASGQISYEQYF. The chain employs TRBV2 and TRBJ2-7; maybe TRBD1 (6 bases). CDR3 length equals 12 residues. In germline, CDR1 is SNHLY, CDR2 FYNNEI. V dropped 8 bases and J dropped 1 base, with 9 bases sitting between them.

Here the CDR3 reads CASTLLTATNYGYTF. Here the CDR3 DNA reads TGTGCCAGCACCCTCCTGACAGCCACAAACTATGGCTACACCTTC. The V and J genes are TRBV2 and TRBJ1-2; a possible D gene is TRBD1 (5 bases). The CDR3 loop spans 15 amino acids. Trimming removed 7 bases from V and 2 bases from J, with 17 bases in between. Germline loops: CDR1 SNHLY, CDR2 FYNNEI.

The genes are TRBV28 and TRBJ2-1, with TRBD2 matching 11 bases. CDR3 length equals 15 residues. CDR1 is MDHEN, CDR2 SYDVKM, per germline. With V trimmed by 6 bases and J by 8 bases, 9 bases remained unmatched. The CDR3 nucleotides read TGTGCCAGCAGCCTTAGCGGGAGGGCCCTGGATGAGCAGTTCTTC. Protein sequence: CASSLSGRALDEQFF.

This rearrangement joins TRBV30 to TRBJ2-3; D ambiguous. V was trimmed by 2 bases and J by 0 bases, leaving 15 bases between them. The CDR3 has 16 residues. Per germline, CDR1 GTSNPN and CDR2 SVGIG (reference sequence). CDR3 sequence reads: CAWSSNRASSTDTQYF. The CDR3 DNA is TGTGCCTGGAGTTCGAACAGAGCTTCTAGCACAGATACGCAGTATTTT.

The chain recombines TRBV4-1 with TRBJ1-3; 10 bases fit TRBD1. The V segment lost 3 bases and the J segment 2 bases; nucleotides outside the gene matches: 4. The germline gives CDR1 MGHRA, CDR2 YSYEKL. The CDR3 extends over 16 amino acids. The CDR3, as DNA: TGCGCCAGCAGCCACAGACAGGGGGCGGCTGGAAACACCATATATTTT. It is translated as CASSHRQGAAGNTIYF.

This sequence joins TRBV27 and TRBJ1-1; D uncertain. CDR3 length: 11 residues. CDR1 MNHEY and CDR2 SMNVEV come from the germline V gene (reference sequence). Trimming took off 7 bases at V and 10 bases at J, with 13 bases between the two ends. CDR3 nucleotides: TGTGCCAGCACCACTCCCCGAGGAGCTTTCTTT. Translation gives CASTTPRGAFF.

The chain couples TRBV3-1 (or the pseudogene TRBV3-2) to TRBJ2-7; possible D gene TRBD1, 5 bases. The germline CDR1 and CDR2 sequences are LGHDT and YNNKEL (reference sequence). Trimming removed 4 bases from V and 1 base from J, with 11 bases in between. This CDR3 is built from 14 residues. CDR3: CASSPRVGSYEQYF. CDR3 sequence (DNA): TGTGCCAGCAGCCCCAGGGTAGGGTCCTACGAGCAGTACTTC.

The chain recombines TRBV30 with TRBJ2-2, with D possibly matching TRBD2 (5 bases). The V gene's germline CDR1 is GTSNPN and CDR2 SVGIG (reference sequence). The germline V and J ends were trimmed by 5 bases and 2 bases, with 9 bases remaining between them. This CDR3 comprises 13 residues. The CDR3 DNA follows: TGTGCCTGGCTAGGAGGAAACACCGGGGAGCTGTTTTTT. Its protein is CAWLGGNTGELFF.

The chain is built from TRBV5-4 and TRBJ2-7; D not resolved. Trimming took 1 base from V and 5 from J, leaving 13 bases between them. The length of the CDR3 is 14 residues. The germline gives CDR1 SGHNT, CDR2 YYREEE (reference sequence). The CDR3 nucleotides read TGTGCCAGCAGCTTGAAGGCCTCTAGTGACGAGCAGTACTTC. This encodes CASSLKASSDEQYF.

Only a few counts were recorded for this clone. The rearrangement uses TRBV27 and TRBJ2-3; D is undetermined. The length of the CDR3 is 13 residues. V was shortened by 2 bases and J by 0 bases, with 3 bases between the two germline ends. The germline CDR1 and CDR2 sequences are MNHEY and SMNVEV (reference sequence). The DNA for the CDR3 is TGTGCCAGCAGTTTACAGAGCACAGATACGCAGTATTTT. Its protein is CASSLQSTDTQYF.

This clone has only one observation. In the same sample, other DNA sequences code for this CDR3. J is TRBJ2-7 and V is TRBV11-2; TRBD1 matches at 9 bases. The CDR3 is 14 residues long. Germline V gene sequence: CDR1 SGHAT, CDR2 FQNNGV. The V gene end was trimmed by 1 base and the J gene end by 2 bases; junction bases not matched to a gene: 0. CDR3 loop: CASSLGQGAYEQYF. CDR3 nucleotides: TGTGCCAGCAGCTTAGGACAGGGGGCCTACGAGCAGTACTTC.

V and J are TRBV2 and TRBJ2-1; D not certain. In germline, CDR1 is SNHLY, CDR2 FYNNEI. The CDR3 runs 14 residues. V lost 8 bases to trimming and J lost 2 bases, with 13 bases between them. The CDR3 coding sequence is TGTGCCAGCCAGGCCCAACCCGCCTACAATGAGCAGTTCTTC. Translating it yields CASQAQPAYNEQFF.

The rearrangement links TRBV4-1 to TRBJ2-3, with TRBD2 identical over 8 bases. Germline-derived CDR1 and CDR2 are MGHRA and YSYEKL. The CDR3 totals 17 residues. V gave up 0 bases and J gave up 3 bases; unmatched junction bases: 8. The CDR3 reads CASSQDPSGTRTDTQYF. CDR3 sequence (DNA): TGCGCCAGCAGCCAAGACCCCTCCGGGACTAGGACAGATACGCAGTATTTT.

The chain carries TRBV5-1 and TRBJ2-1; TRBD2 aligns across 10 bases. CDR3 size: 14 residues. From germline, CDR1 is SGHRS and CDR2 YFSETQ. With 0 bases clipped from V and 9 bases from J, the junction kept 3 bases outside the gene matches. The CDR3 DNA is TGCGCCAGCAGCTTGGCTAGCGGGAGCAGTGAGCAGTTCTTC. Its translation: CASSLASGSSEQFF.